This T cell receptor beta chain was observed in a study of a mutant IDH1 vaccine in newly diagnosed glioma. About this clone: The antigen is not known.

Libraries were prepared by immunoSEQ multiplex PCR; TCRdb keeps only in-frame clonotypes and omits some of them. The top ten clones hold approximately 2.6% of a sample with tens of thousands of clones, roughly 83% of them seen once. This CDR3 is built from 15 residues. The V gene lost 6 bases and the J gene lost 0 bases, with 12 bases spanning the gap. Germline values: CDR1 SGHTA, CDR2 FQGNSA. Time point denoted: week 47, end of study. One vaccine dose held 300 ug of mutant IDH1 20-mer peptide and came with topical imiquimod. This sample comprised PBMCs, obtained from a glioma patient whose treatment included an IDH1 peptide vaccine. The chain employs TRBV7-2 and TRBJ2-1; D perhaps matches TRBD2 (5 bases). The origin of this receptor is a middle-aged man with glioma. Here the CDR3 reads CASRSDSSSYNEQFF. Here the CDR3 DNA reads TGTGCCAGCAGATCGGACTCGAGCTCCTACAATGAGCAGTTCTTC.